The clone carrying this TCR beta chain was observed a few times. Antigen specificity is unknown. Indicated treatment: roughly ten-day PBMC culture with coronavirus spike peptide pools or control peptides (ViraFEST assay). Some 2.2 million PBMCs were grown per well alongside 7.5 to 10 IU/ml IL-2 and roughly 9.4 ug/ml peptide pools. Scientists ran DNA taken from cultured CD4+ T cells through the Oncomine TCR Beta short-read assay for sequencing. The template was genomic DNA from cultured CD4+ T cells. TCRdb re-called the PCR reads with MiXCR, one entry per CDR3 protein. Of some 12,000 distinct CDR3 sequences listed, around 20% are singletons. This entry comes from a study of vaccination and CD4 T cells after COVID-19. General observations from the study: Spike mono-reactivity was evident in 304 of the 307 vaccine-specific clones derived from convalescent patients. In median terms, SARS-CoV-2-reactive clonotypes went from approximately 21 to 40, a nonsignificant rise.

This CDR3 contains 14 residues. V was clipped by 2 bases and J by 1 base, with 8 bases between them. Per germline, CDR1 SGHTA and CDR2 FQGTGA. This receptor was identified in a human donor who had recovered from COVID-19. The V and J genes are TRBV7-3 and TRBJ1-1; D is unresolved. Sequencing used CD4+ T cells from blood, cultured in vitro, obtained after SARS-CoV-2 vaccination. The CDR3 region has the DNA TGTGCCAGCAGCTTATCCGCAGGGAACACTGAAGCTTTCTTT. Translated: CASSLSAGNTEAFF.